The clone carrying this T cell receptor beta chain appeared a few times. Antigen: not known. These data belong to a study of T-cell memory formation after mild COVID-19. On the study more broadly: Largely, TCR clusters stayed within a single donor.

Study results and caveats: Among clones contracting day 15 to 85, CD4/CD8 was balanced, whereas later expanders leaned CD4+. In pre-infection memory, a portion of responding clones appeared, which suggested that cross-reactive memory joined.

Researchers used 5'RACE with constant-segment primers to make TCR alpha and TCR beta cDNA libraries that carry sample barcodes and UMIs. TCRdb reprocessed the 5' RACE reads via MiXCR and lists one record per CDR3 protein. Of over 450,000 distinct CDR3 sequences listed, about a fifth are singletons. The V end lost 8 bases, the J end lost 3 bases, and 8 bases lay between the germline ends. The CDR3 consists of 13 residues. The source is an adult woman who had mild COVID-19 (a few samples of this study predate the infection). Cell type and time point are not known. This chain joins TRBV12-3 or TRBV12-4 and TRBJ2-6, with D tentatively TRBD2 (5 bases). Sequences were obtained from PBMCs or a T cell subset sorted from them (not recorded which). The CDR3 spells CASGSFGANVLTF. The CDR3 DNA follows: TGTGCCAGCGGGAGTTTTGGGGCCAACGTCCTGACTTTC.